The T cell receptor beta chain under discussion was sequenced for a study of T cell changes during pregnancy in multiple sclerosis. TCRdb's table, derived via immunoSEQ multiplex PCR, lists solely in-frame clones and lacks some. The sample includes approximately 45,000 clones, 85% to 95% of them seen just once. This clone showed up just once. This CDR3 contains 12 residues. The V end was cut by 7 bases, the J end by 5 bases, with 9 bases between. Germline-derived CDR1 and CDR2 are LNHDA and SQIVND (reference sequence). Sequenced here: CD4+ T cells from peripheral blood mononuclear cells, sampled in the second trimester of pregnancy. The chain combines TRBV19 with TRBJ1-5, with D possibly TRBD1 on 5 matching bases. The receptor's source is a female donor in good health, enrolled as a control in a pregnancy study. CDR3 region: CASMGLYQPQHF. For the CDR3, the DNA is TGTGCCAGTATGGGACTTTATCAGCCCCAGCATTTT.